This is a list of T cell receptor beta chains from one sample in a study of T cells after yellow fever vaccination. One entry per CDR3 protein results from TCRdb running MiXCR on the 5' RACE reads. The profile covers 400,000 to 450,000 distinct CDR3 sequences, with about 19% appearing a single time and 18% taken by the ten largest. The specimen was PBMCs, collected before the yellow fever booster vaccination. The receptors originated from a man between 18 and 29 years old who received the YFV17D yellow fever vaccine. The CDR3 runs from the conserved cysteine through the conserved F or W. Fields, in order: clone size, D gene, V gene, J gene, CDR3 DNA, CDR3 protein. A D gene is named only where the DNA matches it firmly. Expanded clones are given a class, and other clones once, few, many or no size at all.

size: many; D: TRBD2; V: TRBV5-1; J: TRBJ2-1; DNA: TGCGCCAGCAGCTCCTCGGCTAGCGGGGGGTACAATGAGCAGTTCTTC; CDR3: CASSSSASGGYNEQFF
size: NA; D: TRBD2; V: TRBV5-1; J: TRBJ2-5; DNA: TGCGCCAGCAGCCTGCAGGATAGCGGGGGGAAAGAGACCCAGTACTTC; CDR3: CASSLQDSGGKETQYF
size: NA; D: NA; V: TRBV5-1; J: TRBJ1-1; DNA: TGCGCCAGCAGCTTGATTGACCCGAACACTGAAGCTTTCTTT; CDR3: CASSLIDPNTEAFF
size: NA; D: NA; V: TRBV5-5; J: TRBJ1-1; DNA: TGTGCCAGCAGCTTGGCCATCGGGGGAAAGGACACTGAAGCTTTCTTT; CDR3: CASSLAIGGKDTEAFF
size: many; D: NA; V: TRBV12-3/TRBV12-4; J: TRBJ1-2; DNA: TGTGCCAGCAGTTTAGCCGGGGCCACCTTCTATGGCTACACCTTC; CDR3: CASSLAGATFYGYTF
size: few; D: NA; V: TRBV7-2; J: TRBJ2-5; DNA: TGTGCCAGCAGCTTTTCCCCAACGGCCCAGTACTTC; CDR3: CASSFSPTAQYF
size: NA; D: NA; V: TRBV10-3; J: TRBJ1-2; DNA: TGTGCCATCAGCGGCGAGGATAACTATGGCTACACCTTC; CDR3: CAISGEDNYGYTF
size: NA; D: NA; V: TRBV29-1; J: TRBJ1-2; DNA: TGCACTGGGGGAGAAGGGGACTATGGCTACACCTTC; CDR3: CTGGEGDYGYTF
size: many; D: TRBD2; V: TRBV7-9; J: TRBJ2-1; DNA: TGTGCCAGCAGCTTAGCTCGGGGGGATGAGCAGTTCTTC; CDR3: CASSLARGDEQFF
size: few; D: NA; V: TRBV6-2/TRBV6-3; J: TRBJ1-2; DNA: TGTGCCAGCAGTTACATGACAGCCCCCTCGGGCTACACCTTC; CDR3: CASSYMTAPSGYTF
size: few; D: TRBD1; V: TRBV5-6; J: TRBJ1-1; DNA: TGTGCCAGCAGCGACCGGACAGGCGGCAACACTGAAGCTTTCTTT; CDR3: CASSDRTGGNTEAFF
size: NA; D: NA; V: TRBV12-3/TRBV12-4; J: TRBJ2-1; DNA: TGTGCCAGCGCCGAGTACAATGAGCAGTTCTTC; CDR3: CASAEYNEQFF
size: NA; D: NA; V: TRBV20-1; J: TRBJ1-2; DNA: TGCAGTGCCCCATCGACAGCCTATGGCTACACCTTC; CDR3: CSAPSTAYGYTF
size: few; D: TRBD2; V: TRBV3-1; J: TRBJ2-3; DNA: TGTGCCAGCAGCCAGGGACTAGCGGGGCCAGATACGCAGTATTTT; CDR3: CASSQGLAGPDTQYF
size: NA; D: TRBD2; V: TRBV5-1; J: TRBJ2-1; DNA: TGCGCCAGCAGCTTGGCCGGGACTAGCGGGGGCCATAGAGAGCAGTTCTTC; CDR3: CASSLAGTSGGHREQFF
size: NA; D: NA; V: TRBV4-3; J: TRBJ2-2; DNA: TGCGCCAGCAGCCAATACTGGACAGCAGGTTCGGCCGGGGAGCTGTTTTTT; CDR3: CASSQYWTAGSAGELFF
size: NA; D: NA; V: TRBV30; J: TRBJ2-5; DNA: TGTGCTCGACGCCTGACGGGAAGTGAGACCCAGTACTTC; CDR3: CARRLTGSETQYF
size: NA; D: NA; V: TRBV15; J: TRBJ1-1; DNA: TGTGCCACCAGCAGAGATCGCGACACCCGATGGGCTGAAGCTTTCTTT; CDR3: CATSRDRDTRWAEAFF
size: NA; D: TRBD1; V: TRBV14; J: TRBJ2-1; DNA: TGTGCCAGCTGGACAGGGCTGTACAATGAGCAGTTCTTC; CDR3: CASWTGLYNEQFF
size: NA; D: NA; V: TRBV9; J: TRBJ2-3; DNA: TGTGCCAGCAGCGTAGTAGCGACAGGCACAGATACGCAGTATTTT; CDR3: CASSVVATGTDTQYF
size: NA; D: TRBD1; V: TRBV5-1; J: TRBJ1-2; DNA: TGCGCCAGCAGCGGAAACAGGGGGCAAGACTATGGCTACACCTTC; CDR3: CASSGNRGQDYGYTF
size: many; D: TRBD1; V: TRBV7-2; J: TRBJ1-2; DNA: TGTGCCAGCAGTCCGGGGACAGGGGGACGAGGCTACACCTTC; CDR3: CASSPGTGGRGYTF
size: few; D: NA; V: TRBV12-3/TRBV12-4; J: TRBJ1-1; DNA: TGTGCCAGCAAGAGTTCTGGTGAAGCTTTCTTT; CDR3: CASKSSGEAFF
size: few; D: NA; V: TRBV4-3; J: TRBJ1-2; DNA: TGCGCCAGCAGCCAAGATGGGAGGGCGGCGTATGGCTACACCTTC; CDR3: CASSQDGRAAYGYTF
size: few; D: NA; V: TRBV5-6; J: TRBJ2-5; DNA: TGTGCCAGCAGCCCGGGACTTCGCCAAGAGACCCAGTACTTC; CDR3: CASSPGLRQETQYF
size: NA; D: NA; V: TRBV5-5; J: TRBJ2-1; DNA: TGTGCCAGCAGCGACACTAGGGTCCGCTCCTACAATGAGCAGTTCTTC; CDR3: CASSDTRVRSYNEQFF
size: few; D: NA; V: TRBV5-1; J: TRBJ1-2; DNA: TGCGCCAGCAGCTTGACAACCACTAACTATGGCTACACCTTC; CDR3: CASSLTTTNYGYTF
size: few; D: NA; V: TRBV6-5; J: TRBJ1-4; DNA: TGTGCCAGCAGTTACAGGACAGAAAATGAAAAACTGTTTTTT; CDR3: CASSYRTENEKLFF
size: few; D: TRBD2; V: TRBV6-1; J: TRBJ2-3; DNA: TGTGCCAGCAGTGAAGTCATTGGCGGGGGGTACACAGATACGCAGTATTTT; CDR3: CASSEVIGGGYTDTQYF
size: NA; D: NA; V: TRBV9; J: TRBJ1-1; DNA: TGTGCCAGCAGCGTATTTGCAGGAAAGAACACTGAAGCTTTCTTT; CDR3: CASSVFAGKNTEAFF
size: NA; D: NA; V: TRBV10-2; J: TRBJ1-2; DNA: TGCGCCAGCAGGAAAGGAGGTGGTGGCTACACCTTC; CDR3: CASRKGGGGYTF
size: few; D: NA; V: TRBV7-3; J: TRBJ2-5; DNA: TGTGCCAGCAGCTTAGCAGAGGGGTTCCAAGAGACCCAGTACTTC; CDR3: CASSLAEGFQETQYF
size: NA; D: TRBD1; V: TRBV7-8; J: TRBJ1-2; DNA: TGTGCCAGCAGCCCCGGGACAGGGGGCTCTAACTATGGCTACACCTTC; CDR3: CASSPGTGGSNYGYTF
size: few; D: TRBD2; V: TRBV7-8; J: TRBJ2-1; DNA: TGTGCCAGCAGCTCATCTAGCGGGGGGGAGCCAGAGCAGTTCTTC; CDR3: CASSSSSGGEPEQFF
size: NA; D: TRBD2; V: TRBV27; J: TRBJ2-3; DNA: TGTGCCAGCAGTGCGTGGCGGGGGAGGGATACGCAGTATTTT; CDR3: CASSAWRGRDTQYF
size: few; D: NA; V: TRBV7-6; J: TRBJ2-3; DNA: TGTGCCAGCAGCGGGACTTTGCGGGCGACCTCAGATACGCAGTATTTT; CDR3: CASSGTLRATSDTQYF
size: few; D: NA; V: TRBV7-2; J: TRBJ2-4; DNA: TGTGCCAGCAGCCTAGACCCCTCCGGGGACATTCAGTACTTC; CDR3: CASSLDPSGDIQYF
size: few; D: TRBD1; V: TRBV5-1; J: TRBJ1-1; DNA: TGCGCCAGCAGCTTGGTCGAGGACAGGCTTGGTACTGAAGCTTTCTTT; CDR3: CASSLVEDRLGTEAFF
size: NA; D: NA; V: TRBV12-3/TRBV12-4; J: TRBJ2-1; DNA: TGTGCCAGCAGTTTTCAAAGCGGACACAATGAGCAGTTCTTC; CDR3: CASSFQSGHNEQFF
size: NA; D: NA; V: TRBV20-1; J: TRBJ1-2; DNA: TGCAGTGCTAGAAAACCCTATGGCTACACCTTC; CDR3: CSARKPYGYTF
size: many; D: NA; V: TRBV5-1; J: TRBJ1-1; DNA: TGCGCCAGCAGCTTGGGGGGGACGACAGCGAACACTGAAGCTTTCTTT; CDR3: CASSLGGTTANTEAFF
size: NA; D: NA; V: TRBV7-2; J: TRBJ1-2; DNA: TGTGCCAGCAGGGCGGACAGCCCCTATGGCTACACCTTC; CDR3: CASRADSPYGYTF
size: NA; D: NA; V: TRBV12-3/TRBV12-4; J: TRBJ2-1; DNA: TGTGCCAGCAGGGGGCAGCTCACAGGCATTGAGCAGTTCTTC; CDR3: CASRGQLTGIEQFF
size: few; D: NA; V: TRBV27; J: TRBJ1-1; DNA: TGTGCCATCCACAGGGTGTGGGGCACTGAAGCTTTCTTT; CDR3: CAIHRVWGTEAFF
size: few; D: NA; V: TRBV20-1; J: TRBJ1-2; DNA: TGCAGTGCGCATGACAGGATAGGCTATGGCTACACCTTC; CDR3: CSAHDRIGYGYTF
size: few; D: NA; V: TRBV20-1; J: TRBJ1-3; DNA: TGCAGTGCTAGACCCAGGAGGTACTCTGGAAACACCATATATTTT; CDR3: CSARPRRYSGNTIYF
size: few; D: NA; V: TRBV4-1; J: TRBJ1-2; DNA: TGCGCCAGCAGCCAAGATCCGGCGGGCTATGGCTACACCTTC; CDR3: CASSQDPAGYGYTF
size: NA; D: TRBD1; V: TRBV4-2; J: TRBJ1-2; DNA: TGTGCCAGCAGCCAGATATTGGGACAGGGAATTTATGGCTACACCTTC; CDR3: CASSQILGQGIYGYTF
size: many; D: TRBD2; V: TRBV4-3; J: TRBJ2-3; DNA: TGCGCCAGCAGCCAAGGGGCTAGCGGGTTTAGCACAGATACGCAGTATTTT; CDR3: CASSQGASGFSTDTQYF
size: NA; D: TRBD2; V: TRBV9; J: TRBJ2-1; DNA: TGTGCCAGCAGCGGCTTTTTGGGCGGGGGGGCGAATGAGCAGTTCTTC; CDR3: CASSGFLGGGANEQFF